Following are 12 T cell receptor beta chains from one sample sequenced in a study of response to subunit inactivated influenza vaccine. TCRdb re-analysed the RT-PCR reads in MiXCR, keeping a single row per CDR3 protein. The sample yields 450,000 to 600,000 distinct CDR3 sequences, more than 7% seen once. Sequencing used PBMCs from blood, obtained around 25 months after vaccination. The receptors here all came from a man between 50 and 75 years old who received an inactivated influenza vaccine.

This clonotype appeared a few times. V gene TRBV29-1 combines with J gene TRBJ2-3; D uncertain. The germline V and J ends were trimmed by 5 bases and 3 bases, with 12 bases remaining between them. CDR3 size: 13 residues. The V gene's germline CDR1 is SQVTM and CDR2 ANQGSEA. CDR3 nucleotides: TGCAGCGTTCATCACTTCGGAACAGATACGCAGTATTTT. As protein: CSVHHFGTDTQYF.

The table lists this clonotype with a few counts. This chain joins TRBV24-1 and TRBJ1-1, with D tentatively TRBD1 (6 bases). This CDR3 is 13 amino acids long. The V end lost 7 bases, the J end lost 0 bases, and 8 bases lay between the germline ends. CDR1 is KGHDR and CDR2 is SFDVKD in the germline V gene. CDR3 DNA: TGTGCCACCAGAAGGGGGATGAACACTGAAGCTTTCTTT. Amino acid sequence: CATRRGMNTEAFF.

This clonotype showed up many times. The rearrangement links TRBV20-1 to TRBJ2-7, with 9 bases fitting TRBD2. This CDR3 region has 14 residues. The junction had 4 bases not matched to a gene; V was cut back by 1 base and J by 3 bases. The germline CDR1 and CDR2 sequences are DFQATT and SNEGSKA (reference sequence). The CDR3 here is CSARVRGGGYEQYF. The CDR3 nucleotides read TGCAGTGCTAGAGTGCGGGGGGGCGGCTACGAGCAGTACTTC.

This chain uses TRBV20-1 with TRBJ1-4, with TRBD1 matching over 7 bases. In germline, CDR1 is DFQATT, CDR2 SNEGSKA (reference sequence). J was trimmed by 7 bases and V by 4 bases; bases with no gene match: 9. The CDR3 has 14 residues. CDR3 DNA sequence: TGCAGTGCTAATAAACCAGGGGGAGGTGAAAAACTGTTTTTT. Its translation: CSANKPGGGEKLFF.

This clonotype has a handful of counts. This chain links TRBV15 with TRBJ1-2; TRBD1 is a possible D gene (6 bases). The CDR3 consists of 15 residues. V lost 1 base and J 6 bases, leaving 15 bases between the germline ends. Germline-derived CDR1 and CDR2 are LNHNV and YYDKDF (reference sequence). As DNA, the CDR3 is TGTGCCACCAGCAGAGTAGACAACAGGGCTAATGGCTACACCTTC. Translated: CATSRVDNRANGYTF. The full variable domain, with the rest looked up from reference TRBV15 and TRBJ1-2, is DAMVIQNPRYQVTQFGKPVTLSCSQTLNHNVMYWYQQKSSQAPKLLFHYYDKDFNNEADTPDNFQSRRPNTSFCFLDIRSPGLGDTAMYLCATSRVDNRANGYTFGSGTRLTVV.

A few counts support this clonotype. The chain is built from TRBV29-1 and TRBJ1-5, with TRBD1 identical over 7 bases. The germline gives CDR1 SQVTM, CDR2 ANQGSEA. The CDR3 spans 13 residues. J gave up 3 bases and V 6 bases, and 5 bases lay outside the gene matches. This CDR3 is CSVNTGDNQPQHF. CDR3 in DNA: TGCAGCGTGAATACAGGGGACAATCAGCCCCAGCATTTT.

This clonotype was picked up many times. The chain links TRBV20-1 to TRBJ2-7; 10 nucleotides line up with TRBD1. Germline V lookup: CDR1 DFQATT, CDR2 SNEGSKA (reference sequence). This CDR3 region has 13 residues. V dropped 6 bases and J dropped 4; count of bases not matched to a gene: 6. The DNA of the CDR3 is TGCAGTGCCGCCGGGACAGGGGTGTACGAGCAGTACTTC. Its protein is CSAAGTGVYEQYF.

This clonotype showed up many times. The rearrangement links TRBV18 to TRBJ1-1; the D gene is possibly TRBD1 (5 bases). This CDR3 spans 15 amino acids. Trimming left V 0 bases short and J 0 bases short, with 8 bases between. Germline loops: CDR1 KGHSH, CDR2 LQKENI. In DNA, the CDR3 is TGTGCCAGCTCACCACCCGGGACCTTGAACACTGAAGCTTTCTTT. It yields the protein CASSPPGTLNTEAFF.

This sequence joins TRBV29-1 and TRBJ1-1; 7 bases map to TRBD1. In germline, CDR1 is SQVTM, CDR2 ANQGSEA. The trim removed 5 bases at V and 5 bases at J, leaving 8 bases unmatched. This CDR3 region has 13 residues. This chain's CDR3 is CSVLPRGWTEAFF. Written as DNA, the CDR3 is TGCAGCGTTCTCCCCAGGGGGTGGACTGAAGCTTTCTTT.

The chain employs TRBV20-1 and TRBJ1-4; 7 nucleotides align to TRBD1. V shed 0 bases and J 5 bases; nucleotides not matched to a gene: 3. CDR1 is DFQATT, CDR2 SNEGSKA, per germline (reference sequence). The CDR3 sequence is 14 residues long. The CDR3 DNA reads as TGCAGTGCTAGAGATGGGACAGCAAATGAAAAACTGTTTTTT. Residues: CSARDGTANEKLFF.

The sample holds a few counts of this clonotype. The chain combines TRBV5-5 with TRBJ1-4; 7 bases map to TRBD1. Germline assignment: CDR1 SGHKS and CDR2 YYEKEE (reference sequence). The CDR3 totals 15 residues. V was pared by 3 bases and J by 4 bases, with 6 bases of the junction left unmatched. In DNA form, the CDR3 reads TGTGCCAGCAGCTCGGGGACAGCCCTTAATGAAAAACTGTTTTTT. This sequence encodes CASSSGTALNEKLFF. The full variable domain, rest sourced from reference TRBV5-5 and TRBJ1-4, is DAGVTQSPTHLIKTRGQQVTLRCSPISGHKSVSWYQQVLGQGPQFIFQYYEKEERGRGNFPDRFSARQFPNYSSELNVNALLLGDSALYLCASSSGTALNEKLFFGSGTQLSVL.

This clonotype occurred many times. This chain connects TRBV6-5 to TRBJ2-2; D not resolved. Germline CDR1 MNHEY, CDR2 SVGAGI. The CDR3 has 13 amino acids. V was cut by 8 bases and J by 2 bases, with 9 bases left in between. The CDR3 spells CASRLPNTGELFF. DNA for the CDR3: TGTGCCAGCCGTTTACCCAACACCGGGGAGCTGTTTTTT.